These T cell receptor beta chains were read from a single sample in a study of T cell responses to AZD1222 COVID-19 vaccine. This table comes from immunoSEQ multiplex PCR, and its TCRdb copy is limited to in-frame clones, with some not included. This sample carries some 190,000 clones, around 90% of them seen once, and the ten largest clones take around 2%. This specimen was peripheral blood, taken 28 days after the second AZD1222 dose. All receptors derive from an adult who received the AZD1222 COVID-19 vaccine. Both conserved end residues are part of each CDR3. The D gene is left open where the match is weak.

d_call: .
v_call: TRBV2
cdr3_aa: CASSATGGLGNTIYF

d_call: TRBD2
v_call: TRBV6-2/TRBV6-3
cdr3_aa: CASSRTSVETQYF

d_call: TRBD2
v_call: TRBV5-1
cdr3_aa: CASRLAGVGTGELFF

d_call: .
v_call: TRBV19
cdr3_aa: CASSPWTDSGNTIYF

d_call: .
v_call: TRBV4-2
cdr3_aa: CASSQDGGTLNQPQHF

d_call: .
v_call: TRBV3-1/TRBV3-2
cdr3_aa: CASSRLLGNTIYF

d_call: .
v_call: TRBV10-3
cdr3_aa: CAIKAGDYGYTF

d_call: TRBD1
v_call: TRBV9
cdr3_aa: CASSRDSSGNTIYF

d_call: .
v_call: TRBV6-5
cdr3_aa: CASSYSEGINEKLFF

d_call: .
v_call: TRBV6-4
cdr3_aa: CASSDSRGNTEAFF

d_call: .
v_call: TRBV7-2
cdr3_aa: CASSLGFGGNTIYF

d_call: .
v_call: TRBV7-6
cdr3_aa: CASSYDEMTHTGELFF

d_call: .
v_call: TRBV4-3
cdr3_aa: CASSHRHNTGELFF

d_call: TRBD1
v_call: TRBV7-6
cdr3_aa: CASSFGHQGGNSPLHF

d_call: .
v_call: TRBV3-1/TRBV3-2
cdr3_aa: CASSQGLFEQYF

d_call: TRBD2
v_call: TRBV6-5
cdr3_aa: CASSPTSGSTDTQYF

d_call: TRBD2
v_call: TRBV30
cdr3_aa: CAWSKVAGLYEQYF

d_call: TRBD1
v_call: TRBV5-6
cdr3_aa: CASSLRGTGAGNTIYF

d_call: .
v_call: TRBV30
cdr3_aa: CAWSTYGYTF

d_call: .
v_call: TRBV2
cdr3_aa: CASSADGKRPQHF

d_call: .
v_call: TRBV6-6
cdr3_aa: CASERAGNTIYF

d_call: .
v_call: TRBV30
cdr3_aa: CALTAAFNEKLFF

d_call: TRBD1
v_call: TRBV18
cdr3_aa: CASSPRQGLGETQYF